The text below deals with one T cell receptor (beta chain). Use of 60 Vbeta and 13 Jbeta primers characterized the PCR. Method: immunoSEQ multiplex PCR; TCRdb's copy keeps in-frame clones and lacks some. Among 120,000 or so clones listed, 80% were seen once. This specimen comes from a study of cytomegalovirus exposure and HLA in healthy donors. Trimming took 6 bases from V and 3 from J, leaving 6 bases between them. The CDR3 has 12 residues. Germline V gene sequence: CDR1 MNHNY, CDR2 SVGAGI (reference sequence). The source material was PBMCs. The sequence was obtained from a middle-aged man in good health and CMV-seronegative. J is TRBJ1-5 and V is TRBV6-6; tentative D call: TRBD1 (5 bases). CDR3 region: CASRDNNQPQHF. As DNA, the CDR3 is TGTGCCAGCAGGGACAACAATCAGCCCCAGCATTTT.